These T cell receptor beta chains were read from a single sample in a study of Graves' ophthalmopathy and Graves' hyperthyroidism. Using its own MiXCR run on the multiplex PCR reads, TCRdb lists one record per CDR3 protein. The sample has around 400,000 distinct CDR3 sequences, 20% to 25% seen once. What was sequenced was peripheral blood. The receptors originated from a woman aged 18-29 years with stable Graves' hyperthyroidism. CDR3s include the opening cysteine and the closing phenylalanine or tryptophan. A D gene is named only where the DNA matches it firmly. Clone size is stated in some rows and not others, as once, few, many or a class when expanded.

j_call: TRBJ2-4; clone_size: many; d_call: TRBD2; v_call: TRBV6-1; cdr3_nt: TGTGCCAGCACCCCTTTCGCGGGAGCGGACAAAAACATTCAGTACTTC; cdr3_aa: CASTPFAGADKNIQYF
j_call: TRBJ1-1; clone_size: .; d_call: .; v_call: TRBV30; cdr3_nt: TGTGCCTGGAGTGTAAGGGTAGACACTGAAGCTTTCTTT; cdr3_aa: CAWSVRVDTEAFF
j_call: TRBJ1-2; clone_size: many; d_call: .; v_call: TRBV6-2/TRBV6-3; cdr3_nt: TGTGCCAGCTACCGGGGTCCCTTGTTTGGTGGCTACACCTTC; cdr3_aa: CASYRGPLFGGYTF
j_call: TRBJ2-2; clone_size: .; d_call: .; v_call: TRBV6-2/TRBV6-3; cdr3_nt: TGTGCCAGCAGTACCGGGACTGCGAGCGGGGAGCTGTTTTTT; cdr3_aa: CASSTGTASGELFF
j_call: TRBJ2-2; clone_size: many; d_call: TRBD1; v_call: TRBV6-5; cdr3_nt: TGTGCCAGCAGTCGGGACAGAAACACCGGGGAGCTGTTTTTT; cdr3_aa: CASSRDRNTGELFF
j_call: TRBJ2-7; clone_size: many; d_call: TRBD1; v_call: TRBV20-1; cdr3_nt: TGCAGTGCGAGGAACAGGGGGCGGTCCTACGAGCAGTACTTC; cdr3_aa: CSARNRGRSYEQYF
j_call: TRBJ1-5; clone_size: many; d_call: .; v_call: TRBV5-5; cdr3_nt: TGTGCCAGCAGCTACCGGGACACAGATAGCAATCAGCCCCAGCATTTT; cdr3_aa: CASSYRDTDSNQPQHF
j_call: TRBJ2-5; clone_size: .; d_call: .; v_call: TRBV11-1; cdr3_nt: TGTGCCAGCACCATGACGGTTAGGATAGGCGGCGATCAAGAGACCCAGTACTTC; cdr3_aa: CASTMTVRIGGDQETQYF
j_call: TRBJ2-5; clone_size: .; d_call: TRBD2; v_call: TRBV11-1; cdr3_nt: TGTGCCAGCAGCACTGGGACTAGCGGGGGTCCGTCCCAGTACTTC; cdr3_aa: CASSTGTSGGPSQYF
j_call: TRBJ2-5; clone_size: many; d_call: .; v_call: TRBV24-1; cdr3_nt: TGTGCCACCAGTGATTCGACGGAGGAGACCCAGTACTTC; cdr3_aa: CATSDSTEETQYF
j_call: TRBJ1-2; clone_size: .; d_call: .; v_call: TRBV7-6; cdr3_nt: TGTGCCAGCAGCTTAGGGATGGTGACGGGCTCAGAAGCCATTAACTATGGCTACACCTTC; cdr3_aa: CASSLGMVTGSEAINYGYTF
j_call: TRBJ2-7; clone_size: many; d_call: .; v_call: TRBV20-1; cdr3_nt: TGCAGTGCTAGAGATTTTAGTCGCACCTCCTACGAGCAGTACTTC; cdr3_aa: CSARDFSRTSYEQYF
j_call: TRBJ1-2; clone_size: .; d_call: .; v_call: TRBV20-1; cdr3_nt: TGCAGTGCTAGAGTCGACCGGACGTTTGGCTACACCTTC; cdr3_aa: CSARVDRTFGYTF
j_call: TRBJ1-5; clone_size: many; d_call: TRBD1; v_call: TRBV11-1; cdr3_nt: TGTGCCAGCAGCTCCGGACAGGGCGGTCGGGATCAGCCCCAGCATTTT; cdr3_aa: CASSSGQGGRDQPQHF
j_call: TRBJ2-1; clone_size: many; d_call: TRBD2; v_call: TRBV20-1; cdr3_nt: TGCAGTGCTAGAGATGTCGGGAGGGAGGACAATGAGCAGTTCTTC; cdr3_aa: CSARDVGREDNEQFF
j_call: TRBJ2-7; clone_size: many; d_call: TRBD2; v_call: TRBV10-3; cdr3_nt: TGTGCCATCAGTGAGGGCGGGAGGTCCTACGAGCAGTACTTC; cdr3_aa: CAISEGGRSYEQYF
j_call: TRBJ1-1; clone_size: .; d_call: TRBD1; v_call: TRBV12-3/TRBV12-4; cdr3_nt: TGTGCCAGCAGCCCTTACTACAGGGGGAACACTGAAGCTTTCTTT; cdr3_aa: CASSPYYRGNTEAFF
j_call: TRBJ2-7; clone_size: many; d_call: TRBD2; v_call: TRBV6-2/TRBV6-3; cdr3_nt: TGTGCCAGCAGGAGAGGGGCTAGCGGGAGGTGGAGCAACGAGCAGTACTTC; cdr3_aa: CASRRGASGRWSNEQYF
j_call: TRBJ1-2; clone_size: many; d_call: TRBD1; v_call: TRBV20-1; cdr3_nt: TGCAGTGCTATACACAGGGGGCAAAACTATGGCTACACCTTC; cdr3_aa: CSAIHRGQNYGYTF
j_call: TRBJ1-1; clone_size: many; d_call: .; v_call: TRBV7-3; cdr3_nt: TGTGCCAGCAGCTTCACCTTGAACACTGAAGCTTTCTTT; cdr3_aa: CASSFTLNTEAFF
j_call: TRBJ2-4; clone_size: many; d_call: TRBD1; v_call: TRBV2; cdr3_nt: TGTGCCAGCAGATCATTATGGACAGGCCCTGGTCTAGCCAAAAACATTCAGTACTTC; cdr3_aa: CASRSLWTGPGLAKNIQYF
j_call: TRBJ2-5; clone_size: .; d_call: TRBD2; v_call: TRBV28; cdr3_nt: TGTGCCAGCAGTTACCAGGCTAGCGGGGGCCGAGAGACCCAGTACTTC; cdr3_aa: CASSYQASGGRETQYF
j_call: TRBJ2-5; clone_size: .; d_call: TRBD2; v_call: TRBV7-2; cdr3_nt: TGTGCCAGCAGCTTTGCGGGGGGCATCGAGACCCAGTACTTC; cdr3_aa: CASSFAGGIETQYF
j_call: TRBJ1-5; clone_size: .; d_call: .; v_call: TRBV6-1; cdr3_nt: TGTGCCAGCGGAACGAGTGCCGTTCTGGATCAGCCCCAGCATTTT; cdr3_aa: CASGTSAVLDQPQHF
j_call: TRBJ1-5; clone_size: .; d_call: .; v_call: TRBV10-3; cdr3_nt: TGTGCCATCAAAGGGTCCACGTTTACTCCAGGCAATCAGCCCCAGCATTTT; cdr3_aa: CAIKGSTFTPGNQPQHF
j_call: TRBJ1-5; clone_size: many; d_call: .; v_call: TRBV6-1; cdr3_nt: TGTGCCAGCAGCAGGGATCAGCCCCAGCATTTT; cdr3_aa: CASSRDQPQHF
j_call: TRBJ2-6; clone_size: many; d_call: .; v_call: TRBV12-3/TRBV12-4; cdr3_nt: TGTGCCAGCAGTTCAGCGCTCCGGGGGCTCGCGAATTCTGGGGCCAACGTCCTGACTTTC; cdr3_aa: CASSSALRGLANSGANVLTF